This TCR beta chain originates from a study of CD8+ T cells in alopecia areata. With regard to this clone: Its antigen remains unidentified.

The germline V gene encodes CDR1 MDHEN and CDR2 SYDVKM. CDR3 size: 12 residues. V lost 2 bases, J lost 10 bases, and 9 bases lay in between. Study observations and caveats: Sharing of TCR sequences between patients (possibly for HLA-related reasons) was less clear than in mice.

cDNA serving as the sequencing template came from extracted, reverse transcribed RNA. The repertoire was sequenced with immunoSEQ multiplex PCR; TCRdb's copy has only in-frame clones and lacks some. Of tens of thousands of clones listed, about 51% are singletons. Alopecia areata patients provided lesional scalp punch biopsies and peripheral blood, both collected for the study. The clonotype originates from a human donor with alopecia areata. V and J are TRBV28 and TRBJ2-4, with a tentative D call TRBD1 (6 bases). The sequenced sample consisted of NKG2D-high CD8+ T cells sorted from blood. The CDR3 protein is CASSLGQGIQYF. CDR3 nucleotides: TGTGCCAGCAGTTTAGGGCAGGGGATTCAGTACTTC.